This T cell receptor (beta chain) is from a study of identifying expanded T cells in peripheral blood. No infections or other immune events were documented during collection. The CDR3 loop spans 18 amino acids. The trim removed 3 bases at V and 3 bases at J, leaving 14 bases unmatched. Looked up from germline, CDR1 is SGHRS and CDR2 is YFSETQ. Data came from immunoSEQ multiplex PCR; TCRdb stores just in-frame clones and leaves some out. The sample holds 65,000 to 95,000 clones, about 87% seen once. J is TRBJ2-2 and V is TRBV5-1, with 7 bases matching TRBD2. The sequence came from a person between 18 and 70 years old in good health. Input material: blood. DNA of the CDR3: TGCGCCAGCAGCTCCATACCGGGGGGAGGGTCGGACACCGGGGAGCTGTTTTTT. It translates to CASSSIPGGGSDTGELFF.